This T cell receptor beta chain was found in a study of cytomegalovirus exposure and HLA in healthy donors. The V gene lost 0 bases and the J gene lost 8 bases, with 10 bases spanning the gap. The germline gives CDR1 MNHEY, CDR2 SVGAGI. The CDR3 sequence is 13 residues long. Study results and limitations: A later analysis found first-cohort TCR clusters tended to co-occur in the 120 or so validation repertoires. Rare sequences made up most TCRs, while some public TCRs were found in many donors. Using the classifier, cytomegalovirus status was reportedly diagnosed with high specificity and sensitivity. The study labeled under 200 TCR beta chains cytomegalovirus-associated.

Profiled with immunoSEQ multiplex PCR; TCRdb holds only in-frame clones, not every one. This repertoire shows 70,000 to 75,000 clones, roughly 94% found once; its top ten account for approximately 1.3%. With respect to this clone: Its antigen is not known.

The chain employs TRBV6-5 and TRBJ1-2; a possible D gene is TRBD1 (5 bases). The source is a man aged 18 to 29 in good health and CMV-seropositive. Sequencing was carried out using PBMCs. CDR3: CASSYSGVPGYTF. The CDR3 region has the DNA TGTGCCAGCAGTTACTCAGGGGTGCCCGGCTACACCTTC.